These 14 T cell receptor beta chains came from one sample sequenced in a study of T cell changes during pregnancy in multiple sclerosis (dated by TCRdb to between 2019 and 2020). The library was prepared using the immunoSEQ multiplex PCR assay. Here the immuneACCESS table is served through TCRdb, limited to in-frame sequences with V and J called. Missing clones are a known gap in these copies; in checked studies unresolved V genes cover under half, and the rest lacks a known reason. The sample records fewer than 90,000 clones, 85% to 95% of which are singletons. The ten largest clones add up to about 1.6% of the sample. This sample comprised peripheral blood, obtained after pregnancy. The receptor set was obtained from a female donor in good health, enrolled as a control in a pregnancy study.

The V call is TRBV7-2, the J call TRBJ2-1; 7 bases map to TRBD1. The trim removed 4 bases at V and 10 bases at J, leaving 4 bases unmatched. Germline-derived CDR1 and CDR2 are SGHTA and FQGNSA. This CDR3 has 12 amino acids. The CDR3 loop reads CASSYDREEQFF. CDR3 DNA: TGTGCCAGCAGCTATGACAGGGAGGAGCAGTTCTTC.

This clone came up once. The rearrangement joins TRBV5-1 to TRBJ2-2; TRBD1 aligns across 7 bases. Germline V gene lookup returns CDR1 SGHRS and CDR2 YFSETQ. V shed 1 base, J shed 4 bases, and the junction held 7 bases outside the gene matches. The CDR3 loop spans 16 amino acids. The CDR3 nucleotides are TGCGCCAGCAGCTTGCTAGGGGGCGTCGGCACCGGGGAGCTGTTTTTT. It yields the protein CASSLLGGVGTGELFF.

The CDR3 DNA follows: TGTGCCAGCAGCCCCGGGGGGCCCGGGGGCTACACCTTC. The encoded protein is CASSPGGPGGYTF. The V call is TRBV7-9, the J call TRBJ1-2, with D possibly TRBD1 on 6 matching bases. With 5 bases removed from V and 8 bases from J, the gap between germline ends came to 15 bases. CDR3 size: 13 residues. Germline CDR1 is SEHNR and CDR2 is FQNEAQ (reference sequence).

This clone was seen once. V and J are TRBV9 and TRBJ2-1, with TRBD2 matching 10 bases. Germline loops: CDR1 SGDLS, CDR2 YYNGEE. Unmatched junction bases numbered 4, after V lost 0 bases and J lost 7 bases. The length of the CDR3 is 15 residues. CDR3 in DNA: TGTGCCAGCAGCGTAGATCTAGCGGGAGTGAATGAGCAGTTCTTC. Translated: CASSVDLAGVNEQFF. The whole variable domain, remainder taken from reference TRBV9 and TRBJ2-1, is DSGVTQTPKHLITATGQRVTLRCSPRSGDLSVYWYQQSLDQGLQFLIQYYNGEERAKGNILERFSAQQFPDLHSELNLSSLELGDSALYFCASSVDLAGVNEQFFGPGTRLTVL.

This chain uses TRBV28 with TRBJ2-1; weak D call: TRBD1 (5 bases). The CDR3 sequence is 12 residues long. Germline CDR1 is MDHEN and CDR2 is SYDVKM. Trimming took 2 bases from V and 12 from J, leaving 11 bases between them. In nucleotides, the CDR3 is TGTGCCAGCAGTTTAGTAGGGGATCGGCAGTTCTTC. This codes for CASSLVGDRQFF.

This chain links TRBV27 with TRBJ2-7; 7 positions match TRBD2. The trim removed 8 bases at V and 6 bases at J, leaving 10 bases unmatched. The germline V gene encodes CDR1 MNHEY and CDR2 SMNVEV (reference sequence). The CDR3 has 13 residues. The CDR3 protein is CASWEGERGEQYF. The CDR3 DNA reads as TGTGCCAGCTGGGAGGGAGAGCGAGGCGAGCAGTACTTC.

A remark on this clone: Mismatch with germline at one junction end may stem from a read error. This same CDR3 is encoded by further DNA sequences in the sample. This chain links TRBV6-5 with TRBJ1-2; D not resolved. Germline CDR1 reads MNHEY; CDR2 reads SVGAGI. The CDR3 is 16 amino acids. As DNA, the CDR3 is TGTGCCAGCAGCTACTCGGGAGGATCTGCCCTCTATGGCTACACCTTC. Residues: CASSYSGGSALYGYTF.

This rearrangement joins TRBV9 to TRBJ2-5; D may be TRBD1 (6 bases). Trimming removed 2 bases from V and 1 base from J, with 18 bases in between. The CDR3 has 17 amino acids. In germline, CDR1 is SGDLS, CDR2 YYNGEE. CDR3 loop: CASSVPQGHPLQETQYF. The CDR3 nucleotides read TGTGCCAGCAGCGTCCCCCAGGGGCACCCCCTCCAAGAGACCCAGTACTTC.

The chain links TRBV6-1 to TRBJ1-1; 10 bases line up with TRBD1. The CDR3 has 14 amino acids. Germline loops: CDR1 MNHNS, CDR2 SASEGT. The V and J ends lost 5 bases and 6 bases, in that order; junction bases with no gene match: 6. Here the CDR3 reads CASSRTGGGPEAFF. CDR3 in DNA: TGTGCCAGCAGTCGGACAGGGGGAGGACCTGAAGCTTTCTTT.

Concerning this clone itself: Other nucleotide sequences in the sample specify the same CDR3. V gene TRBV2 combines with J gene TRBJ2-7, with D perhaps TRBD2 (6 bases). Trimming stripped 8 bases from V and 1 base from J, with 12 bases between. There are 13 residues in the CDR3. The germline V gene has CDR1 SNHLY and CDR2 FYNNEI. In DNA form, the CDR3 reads TGTGCCAGCGGGGGGACGGCTTCCTACGAGCAGTACTTC. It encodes CASGGTASYEQYF.

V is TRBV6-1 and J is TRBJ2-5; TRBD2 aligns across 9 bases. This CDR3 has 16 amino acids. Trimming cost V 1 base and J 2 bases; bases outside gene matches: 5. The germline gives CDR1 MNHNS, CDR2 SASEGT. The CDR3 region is CASSEEAGGRQETQYF. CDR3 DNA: TGTGCCAGCAGTGAAGAAGCGGGAGGTCGACAAGAGACCCAGTACTTC.

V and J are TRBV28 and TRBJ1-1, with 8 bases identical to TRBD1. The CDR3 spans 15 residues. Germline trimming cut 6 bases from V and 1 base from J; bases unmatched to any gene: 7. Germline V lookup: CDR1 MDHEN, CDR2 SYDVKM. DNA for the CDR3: TGTGCCAGCAGCCGGGGAGGACAGGGGAACACTGAAGCTTTCTTT. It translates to CASSRGGQGNTEAFF.

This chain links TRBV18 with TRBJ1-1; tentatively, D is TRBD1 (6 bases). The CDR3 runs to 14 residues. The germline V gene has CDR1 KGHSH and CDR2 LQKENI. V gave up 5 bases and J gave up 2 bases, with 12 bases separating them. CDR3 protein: CASSAGTPNTEAFF. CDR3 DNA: TGTGCCAGCTCAGCCGGGACACCCAACACTGAAGCTTTCTTT.

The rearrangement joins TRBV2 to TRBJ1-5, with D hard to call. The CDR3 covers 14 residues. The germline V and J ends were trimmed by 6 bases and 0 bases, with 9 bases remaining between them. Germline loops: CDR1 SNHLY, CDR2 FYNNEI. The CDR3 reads CASREIDSNQPQHF. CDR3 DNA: TGTGCCAGCAGGGAGATCGATAGCAATCAGCCCCAGCATTTT.